The rows below give T cell receptor beta chains drawn from one sample of a study of beta chain features in type 1 diabetes. The repertoire was sequenced with immunoSEQ multiplex PCR; TCRdb's copy has only in-frame clones and lacks some. Among around 150,000 clones listed, approximately 10% were seen once. The material sequenced was central memory CD4+ T cells from blood. These receptors were collected from a young woman with type 1 diabetes. CDR3s include the opening cysteine and the closing phenylalanine or tryptophan. The order of the fields is V gene, J gene, clone size, D gene, CDR3 protein, CDR3 DNA. A D gene is named only where the DNA matches it firmly. Part of the rows lack a size; the others show once, few, many or a class for expanded clones.

TRBV30	TRBJ1-4	few	NA	CAWSVELVSGKLFF	TGTGCCTGGAGTGTAGAGTTGGTTTCGGGGAAACTGTTTTTT
TRBV4-2	TRBJ1-4	NA	NA	CASSQDADRGEKLFF	TGTGCCAGCAGCCAAGACGCGGACAGAGGGGAAAAACTGTTTTTT
TRBV5-5	TRBJ2-3	few	NA	CASSLTGSTDTQYF	TGTGCCAGCAGCTTGACCGGGAGCACAGATACGCAGTATTTT
TRBV11-2	TRBJ2-3	NA	TRBD1	CASSLDRGPTDTQYF	TGTGCCAGCAGCTTGGACAGGGGGCCTACAGATACGCAGTATTTT
TRBV6-6	TRBJ2-5	NA	TRBD2	CASRILAGAQETQYF	TGTGCCAGCAGGATACTAGCGGGAGCGCAAGAGACCCAGTACTTC
TRBV2	TRBJ2-5	few	NA	CARNTEQETQYF	TGTGCCAGAAACACAGAGCAAGAGACCCAGTACTTC
TRBV11-2	TRBJ2-3	few	NA	CASSPKSGDTQYF	TGTGCCAGCAGCCCAAAATCCGGAGATACGCAGTATTTT
TRBV9	TRBJ2-1	NA	NA	CASSRLTYNEQFF	TGTGCCAGCAGCCGCCTCACTTACAATGAGCAGTTCTTC
TRBV19	TRBJ2-3	few	NA	CASSEQQSTDTQYF	TGTGCCAGTAGCGAGCAACAGAGCACAGATACGCAGTATTTT
TRBV9	TRBJ2-7	few	TRBD2	CASSPGLAVITYEQYF	TGTGCCAGCAGCCCCGGACTAGCGGTGATAACCTACGAGCAGTACTTC
TRBV15	TRBJ2-1	NA	TRBD1	CATSRDRGSSYNEQFF	TGTGCCACCAGCAGGGACAGGGGGAGCTCCTACAATGAGCAGTTCTTC
TRBV11-2	TRBJ1-4	NA	NA	CASSLGGLNEKLFF	TGTGCCAGCAGCTTAGGGGGGCTCAATGAAAAACTGTTTTTT
TRBV21-1	TRBJ2-4	few	NA	CASSKIGQGAAKNIQYF	TGTGCCAGCAGCAAGATCGGACAGGGGGCAGCCAAAAACATTCAGTACTTC
TRBV7-3	TRBJ2-3	few	NA	CASSLYRGGGLDTQYF	TGTGCCAGCAGCTTATATAGGGGGGGCGGTCTAGATACGCAGTATTTT
TRBV28	TRBJ2-1	few	NA	CASNRGVNEQFF	TGTGCCAGCAATCGGGGAGTAAATGAGCAGTTCTTC
TRBV7-2	TRBJ2-3	few	TRBD2	CASSLGLAGNEGTQYF	TGTGCCAGCAGCTTAGGGCTAGCGGGAAACGAAGGAACGCAGTATTTT
TRBV28	TRBJ2-1	few	TRBD1	CASSGDRGYDEQFF	TGTGCCAGCAGTGGGGACAGAGGATACGACGAGCAGTTCTTC
TRBV29-1	TRBJ2-5	NA	NA	CSVVGRGIQETQYF	TGCAGCGTTGTAGGTCGGGGTATCCAAGAGACCCAGTACTTC
TRBV19	TRBJ2-1	few	TRBD2	CASSPGLAGNEQFF	TGTGCCAGTAGCCCGGGACTAGCCGGCAATGAGCAGTTCTTC
TRBV28	TRBJ1-1	NA	NA	CASSSASLDSEAFF	TGTGCCAGCAGTTCGGCATCCCTTGACAGTGAAGCTTTCTTT
TRBV10-3	TRBJ1-4	few	TRBD1	CAIGERNRGDEKLFF	TGTGCCATCGGGGAGCGGAACAGGGGGGATGAAAAACTGTTTTTT
TRBV5-4	TRBJ1-5	few	NA	CASNLGGEGTQPQHF	TGTGCCAGCAACCTCGGGGGTGAGGGGACTCAGCCCCAGCATTTT
TRBV5-1	TRBJ2-6	NA	NA	CASSLAAGSGANVLTF	TGCGCCAGCAGCTTGGCCGCGGGTTCTGGGGCCAACGTCCTGACTTTC
TRBV10-3	TRBJ2-2	few	TRBD2	CASWAGTSGSGELFF	TGTGCCTCATGGGCCGGGACTAGCGGGAGTGGGGAGCTGTTTTTT
TRBV9	TRBJ2-3	few	TRBD1	CASSARDRVDTQYF	TGTGCCAGCAGCGCGCGGGACAGGGTGGATACGCAGTATTTT
TRBV11-3	TRBJ2-3	few	TRBD1	CASSSGTGNTDTQYF	TGTGCCAGCAGCTCCGGGACAGGGAATACAGATACGCAGTATTTT
TRBV6-1	TRBJ2-1	NA	TRBD2	CASTTSGRIEQFF	TGTGCCAGCACAACTAGCGGGCGAATTGAGCAGTTCTTC
TRBV2	TRBJ1-1	NA	TRBD1	CASSEDRARGTEAFF	TGTGCCAGCAGTGAGGACAGGGCTAGAGGCACTGAAGCTTTCTTT
TRBV5-6	TRBJ1-2	NA	NA	CASSLTEGAYGYTF	TGTGCCAGCAGCTTGACGGAGGGAGCCTATGGCTACACCTTC
TRBV4-2	TRBJ2-7	few	TRBD2	CASSQDLGTSGRRYEQYF	TGTGCCAGCAGCCAAGATCTGGGGACTAGCGGGAGAAGGTACGAGCAGTACTTC
TRBV29-1	TRBJ1-1	NA	TRBD1	CSVGQGWGTEAFF	TGCAGCGTTGGACAGGGCTGGGGCACTGAAGCTTTCTTT
TRBV29-1	TRBJ2-3	NA	TRBD1	CSVGQGGTQYF	TGCAGCGTTGGACAGGGTGGTACGCAGTATTTT
TRBV9	TRBJ2-6	NA	TRBD1	CASSVATQGIGAGANVLTF	TGTGCCAGCAGCGTAGCAACACAGGGGATCGGGGCTGGGGCCAACGTCCTGACTTTC
TRBV5-4	TRBJ2-5	few	TRBD2	CASSLDSLAGIQETQYF	TGTGCCAGCAGCTTAGACTCCCTAGCGGGGATCCAAGAGACCCAGTACTTC
TRBV10-3	TRBJ1-5	NA	NA	CAIKPTGDQPQHF	TGTGCCATCAAGCCGACAGGCGATCAGCCCCAGCATTTT
TRBV18	TRBJ2-1	few	NA	CASRPTEYNEQFF	TGTGCCAGCCGGCCGACAGAATACAATGAGCAGTTCTTC
TRBV30	TRBJ1-5	NA	NA	CAWSDPQGKWDQPQHF	TGTGCCTGGAGTGACCCGCAGGGGAAGTGGGATCAGCCCCAGCATTTT
TRBV5-4	TRBJ2-2	NA	TRBD2	CASNSGTSGSLTGELFF	TGTGCCAGCAATTCTGGGACTAGCGGGAGTTTAACCGGGGAGCTGTTTTTT
TRBV19	TRBJ2-7	few	NA	CASSISPTYEQYF	TGTGCCAGTAGTATATCACCTACCTACGAGCAGTACTTC
TRBV28	TRBJ1-5	many	TRBD1	CASTTDRAGSQPQHF	TGTGCCAGCACCACGGACAGGGCGGGGAGTCAGCCCCAGCATTTT
TRBV5-4	TRBJ2-1	few	TRBD2	CASSIGGTRLLNEQFF	TGTGCCAGCAGCATTGGAGGGACTAGGCTTCTCAATGAGCAGTTCTTC